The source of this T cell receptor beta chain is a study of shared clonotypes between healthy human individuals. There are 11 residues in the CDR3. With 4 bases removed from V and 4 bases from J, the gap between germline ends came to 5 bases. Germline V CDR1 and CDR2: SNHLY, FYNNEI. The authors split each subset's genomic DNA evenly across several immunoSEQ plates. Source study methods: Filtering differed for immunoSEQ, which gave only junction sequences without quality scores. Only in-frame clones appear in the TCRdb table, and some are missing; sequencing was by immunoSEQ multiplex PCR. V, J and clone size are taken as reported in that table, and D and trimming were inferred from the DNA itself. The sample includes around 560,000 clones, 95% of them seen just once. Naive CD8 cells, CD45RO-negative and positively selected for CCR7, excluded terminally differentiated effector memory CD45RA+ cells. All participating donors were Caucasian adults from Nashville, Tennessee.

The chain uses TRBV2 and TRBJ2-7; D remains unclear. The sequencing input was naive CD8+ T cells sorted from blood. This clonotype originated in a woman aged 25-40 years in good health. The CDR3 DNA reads TGTGCCAGCAGTGGCAATTACGAGCAGTACTTC. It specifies CASSGNYEQYF.